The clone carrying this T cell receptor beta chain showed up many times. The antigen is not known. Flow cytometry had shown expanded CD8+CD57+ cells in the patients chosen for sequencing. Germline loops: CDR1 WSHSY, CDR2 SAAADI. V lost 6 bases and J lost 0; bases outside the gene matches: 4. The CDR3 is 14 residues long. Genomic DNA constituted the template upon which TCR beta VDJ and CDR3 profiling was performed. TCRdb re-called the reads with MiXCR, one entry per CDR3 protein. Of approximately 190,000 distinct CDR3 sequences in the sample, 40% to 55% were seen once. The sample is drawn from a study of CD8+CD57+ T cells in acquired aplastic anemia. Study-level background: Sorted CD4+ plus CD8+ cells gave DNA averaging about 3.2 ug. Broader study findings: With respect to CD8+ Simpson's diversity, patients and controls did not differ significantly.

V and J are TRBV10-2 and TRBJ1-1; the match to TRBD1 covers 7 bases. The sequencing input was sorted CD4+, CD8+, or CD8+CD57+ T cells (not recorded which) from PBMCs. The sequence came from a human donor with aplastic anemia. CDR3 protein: CASRRGRLNTEAFF. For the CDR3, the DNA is TGCGCCAGCAGGAGGGGGCGTCTGAACACTGAAGCTTTCTTT.